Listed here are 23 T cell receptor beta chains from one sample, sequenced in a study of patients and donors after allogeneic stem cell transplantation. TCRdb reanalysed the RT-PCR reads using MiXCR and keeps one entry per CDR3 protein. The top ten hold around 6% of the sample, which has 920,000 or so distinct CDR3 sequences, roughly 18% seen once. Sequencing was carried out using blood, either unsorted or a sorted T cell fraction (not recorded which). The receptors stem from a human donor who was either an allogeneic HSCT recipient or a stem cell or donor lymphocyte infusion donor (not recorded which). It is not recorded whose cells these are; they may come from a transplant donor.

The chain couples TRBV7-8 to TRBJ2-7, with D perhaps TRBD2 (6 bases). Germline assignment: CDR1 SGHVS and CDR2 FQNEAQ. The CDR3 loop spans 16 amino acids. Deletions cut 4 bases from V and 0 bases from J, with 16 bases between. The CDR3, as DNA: TGTGCCAGCAGCTCTTTCGGGACTTCTTACTCCTACGAGCAGTACTTC. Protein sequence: CASSSFGTSYSYEQYF.

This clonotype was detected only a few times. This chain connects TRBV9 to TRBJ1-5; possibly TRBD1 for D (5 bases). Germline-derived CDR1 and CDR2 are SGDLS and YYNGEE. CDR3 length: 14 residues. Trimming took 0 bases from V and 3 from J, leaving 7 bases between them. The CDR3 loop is CASSVEGTNQPQHF. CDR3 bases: TGTGCCAGCAGCGTAGAAGGGACCAATCAGCCCCAGCATTTT.

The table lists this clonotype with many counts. The CDR3 nucleotides are TGCGCCAGCAGCGGTACAGGATCCCGCAATGAGCAGTTCTTC. This codes for CASSGTGSRNEQFF. V is TRBV5-1 and J is TRBJ2-1; D is possibly TRBD1 (5 bases). Germline assignment: CDR1 SGHRS and CDR2 YFSETQ. The CDR3 has 14 residues. V dropped 4 bases and J dropped 6 bases, with 14 bases sitting between them.

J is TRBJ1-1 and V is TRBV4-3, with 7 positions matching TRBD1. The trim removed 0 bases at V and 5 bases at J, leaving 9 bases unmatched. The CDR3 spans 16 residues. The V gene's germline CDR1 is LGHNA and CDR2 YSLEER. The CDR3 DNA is TGCGCCAGCAGCCAAGATATTCGCAGGGGGGAGACTGAAGCTTTCTTT. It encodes CASSQDIRRGETEAFF.

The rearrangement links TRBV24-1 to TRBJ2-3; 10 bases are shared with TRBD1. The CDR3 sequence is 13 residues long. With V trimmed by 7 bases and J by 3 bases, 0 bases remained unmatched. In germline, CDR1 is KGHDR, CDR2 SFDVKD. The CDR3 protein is CATRGQGTDTQYF. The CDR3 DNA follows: TGTGCCACCAGGGGACAGGGGACAGATACGCAGTATTTT.

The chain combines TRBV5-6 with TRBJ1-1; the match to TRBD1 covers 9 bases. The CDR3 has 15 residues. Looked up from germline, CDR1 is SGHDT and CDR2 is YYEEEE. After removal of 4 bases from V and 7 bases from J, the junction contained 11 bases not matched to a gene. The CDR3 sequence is CASSQLGQGQIEAFF. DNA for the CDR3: TGTGCCAGCAGCCAACTGGGACAGGGACAAATTGAAGCTTTCTTT.

Here the CDR3 reads CASSLNRGRAEQYF. The CDR3 nucleotides are TGTGCCAGCAGCCTAAACAGGGGGCGAGCCGAGCAGTACTTC. The V gene is TRBV11-2, the J gene TRBJ2-7, with TRBD1 identical over 9 bases. J lost 6 bases, V lost 5 bases, and 8 bases had no gene match. The CDR3 consists of 14 residues. Germline loops: CDR1 SGHAT, CDR2 FQNNGV.

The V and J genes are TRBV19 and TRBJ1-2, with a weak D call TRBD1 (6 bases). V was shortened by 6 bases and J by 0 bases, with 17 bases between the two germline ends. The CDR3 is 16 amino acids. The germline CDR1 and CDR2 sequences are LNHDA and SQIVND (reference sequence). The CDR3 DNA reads TGTGCCAGTAGCCTGGTCAACCAGGGGCCTAACTATGGCTACACCTTC. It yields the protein CASSLVNQGPNYGYTF.

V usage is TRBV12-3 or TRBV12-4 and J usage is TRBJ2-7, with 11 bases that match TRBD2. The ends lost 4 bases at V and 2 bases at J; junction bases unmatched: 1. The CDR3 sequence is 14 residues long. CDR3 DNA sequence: TGTGCCAGCAGTTGGGGACTAGCGGCCTACGAGCAGTACTTC. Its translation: CASSWGLAAYEQYF.

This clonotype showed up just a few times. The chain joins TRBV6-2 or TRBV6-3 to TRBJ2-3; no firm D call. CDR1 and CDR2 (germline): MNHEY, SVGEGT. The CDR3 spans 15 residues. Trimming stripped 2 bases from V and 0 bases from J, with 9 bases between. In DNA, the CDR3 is TGTGCCAGCAGTTACGGCGCGAGTAGCACAGATACGCAGTATTTT. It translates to CASSYGASSTDTQYF.

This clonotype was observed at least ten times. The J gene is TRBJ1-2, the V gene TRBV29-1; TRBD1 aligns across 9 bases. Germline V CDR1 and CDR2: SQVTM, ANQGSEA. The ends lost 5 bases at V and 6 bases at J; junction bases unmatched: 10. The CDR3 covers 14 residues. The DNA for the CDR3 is TGCAGCGTTTATTTATCGGGACAGGGCCATGGCTACACCTTC. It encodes CSVYLSGQGHGYTF.

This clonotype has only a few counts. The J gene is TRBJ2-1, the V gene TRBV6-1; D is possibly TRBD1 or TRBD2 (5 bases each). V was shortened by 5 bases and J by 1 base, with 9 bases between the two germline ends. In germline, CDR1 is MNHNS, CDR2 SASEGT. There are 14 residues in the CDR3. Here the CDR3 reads CASSRGRSYNEQFF. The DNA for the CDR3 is TGTGCCAGCAGTCGGGGCCGGTCCTACAATGAGCAGTTCTTC.

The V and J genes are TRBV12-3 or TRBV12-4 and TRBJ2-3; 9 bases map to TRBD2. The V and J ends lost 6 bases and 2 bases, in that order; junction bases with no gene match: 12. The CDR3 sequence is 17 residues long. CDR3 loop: CASSPVPSGVITDTQYF. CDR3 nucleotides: TGTGCCAGCAGCCCTGTGCCTAGCGGGGTAATCACAGATACGCAGTATTTT.

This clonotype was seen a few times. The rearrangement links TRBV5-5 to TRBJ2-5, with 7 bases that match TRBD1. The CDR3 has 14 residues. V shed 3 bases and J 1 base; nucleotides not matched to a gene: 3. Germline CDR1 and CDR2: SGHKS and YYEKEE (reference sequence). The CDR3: CASSYRTGQETQYF. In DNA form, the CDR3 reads TGTGCCAGCAGCTATCGGACAGGCCAAGAGACCCAGTACTTC.

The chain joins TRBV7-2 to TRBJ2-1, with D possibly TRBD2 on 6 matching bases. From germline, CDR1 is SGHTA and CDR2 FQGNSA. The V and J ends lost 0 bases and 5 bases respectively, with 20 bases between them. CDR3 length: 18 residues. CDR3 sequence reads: CASSLASFGRGSNNEQFF. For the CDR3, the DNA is TGTGCCAGCAGCTTAGCGTCGTTTGGTCGGGGGAGCAACAATGAGCAGTTCTTC.

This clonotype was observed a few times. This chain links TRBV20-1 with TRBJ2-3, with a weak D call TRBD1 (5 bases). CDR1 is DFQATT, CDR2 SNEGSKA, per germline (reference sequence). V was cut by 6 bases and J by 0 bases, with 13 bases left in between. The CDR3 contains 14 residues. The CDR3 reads CSAWGPTSTDTQYF. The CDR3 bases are TGCAGTGCCTGGGGCCCCACTAGCACAGATACGCAGTATTTT.

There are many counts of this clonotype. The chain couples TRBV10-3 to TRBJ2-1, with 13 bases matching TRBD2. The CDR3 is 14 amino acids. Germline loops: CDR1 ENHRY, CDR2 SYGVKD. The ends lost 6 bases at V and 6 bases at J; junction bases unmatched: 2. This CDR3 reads CAISRLAGGNEQFF. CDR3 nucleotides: TGTGCCATCAGCAGACTAGCGGGAGGCAATGAGCAGTTCTTC.

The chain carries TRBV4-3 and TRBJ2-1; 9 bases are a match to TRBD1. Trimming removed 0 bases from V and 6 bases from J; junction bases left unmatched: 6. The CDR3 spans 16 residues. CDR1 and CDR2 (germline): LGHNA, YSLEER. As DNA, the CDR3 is TGCGCCAGCAGCCAAGATCGACAGGGGGGTGGCAATGAGCAGTTCTTC. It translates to CASSQDRQGGGNEQFF.

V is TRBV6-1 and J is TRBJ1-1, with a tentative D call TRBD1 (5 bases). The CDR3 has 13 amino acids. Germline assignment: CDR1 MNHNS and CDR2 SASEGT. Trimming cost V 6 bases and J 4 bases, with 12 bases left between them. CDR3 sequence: CASRIGGGTEAFF. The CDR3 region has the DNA TGTGCCAGCAGGATCGGGGGAGGCACTGAAGCTTTCTTT.

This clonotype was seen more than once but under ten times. The CDR3 nucleotides are TGTGCCTGGATGACTGCGGGAAACACCATATATTTT. Amino acid sequence: CAWMTAGNTIYF. J is TRBJ1-3 and V is TRBV30; D is unresolved. Deletions cut 4 bases from V and 4 bases from J, with 8 bases between. The CDR3 spans 12 residues. Germline lookup yields CDR1 GTSNPN and CDR2 SVGIG (reference sequence).

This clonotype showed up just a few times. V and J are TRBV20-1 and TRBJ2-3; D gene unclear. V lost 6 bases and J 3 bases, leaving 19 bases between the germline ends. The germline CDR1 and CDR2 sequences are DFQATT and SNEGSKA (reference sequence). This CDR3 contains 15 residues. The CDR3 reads CSASSRTPGTDTQYF. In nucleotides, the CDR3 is TGCAGTGCCTCTAGTCGGACCCCTGGAACAGATACGCAGTATTTT.

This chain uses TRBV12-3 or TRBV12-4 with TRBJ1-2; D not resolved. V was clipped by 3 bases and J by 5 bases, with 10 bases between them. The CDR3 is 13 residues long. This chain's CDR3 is CASSLWVKYGYTF. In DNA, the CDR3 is TGTGCCAGCAGTTTGTGGGTTAAGTATGGCTACACCTTC.

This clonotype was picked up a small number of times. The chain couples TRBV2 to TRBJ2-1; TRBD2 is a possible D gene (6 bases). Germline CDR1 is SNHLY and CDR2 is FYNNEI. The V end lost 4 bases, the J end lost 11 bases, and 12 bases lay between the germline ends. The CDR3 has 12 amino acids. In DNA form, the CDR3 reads TGTGCCAGCAGTGGGAGGGCTGGGCAGCAGTTCTTC. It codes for CASSGRAGQQFF. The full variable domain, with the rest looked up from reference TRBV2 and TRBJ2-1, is EPEVTQTPSHQVTQMGQEVILRCVPISNHLYFYWYRQILGQKVEFLVSFYNNEISEKSEIFDDQFSVERPDGSNFTLKIRSTKLEDSAMYFCASSGRAGQQFFGPGTRLTVL.